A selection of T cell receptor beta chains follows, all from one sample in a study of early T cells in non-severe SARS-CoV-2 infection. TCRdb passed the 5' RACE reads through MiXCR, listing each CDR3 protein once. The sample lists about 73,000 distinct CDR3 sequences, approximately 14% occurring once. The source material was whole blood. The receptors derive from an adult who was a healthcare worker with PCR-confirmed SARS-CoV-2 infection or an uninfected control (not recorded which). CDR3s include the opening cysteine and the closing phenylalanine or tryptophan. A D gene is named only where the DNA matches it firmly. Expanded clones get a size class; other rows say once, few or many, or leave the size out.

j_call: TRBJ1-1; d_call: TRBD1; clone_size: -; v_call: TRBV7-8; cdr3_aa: CASSPGQGGMNTEAFF; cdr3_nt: TGTGCCAGCAGCCCAGGACAGGGCGGAATGAACACTGAAGCTTTCTTT
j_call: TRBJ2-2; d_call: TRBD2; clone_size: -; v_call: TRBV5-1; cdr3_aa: CASSAGTSPGELFF; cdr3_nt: TGCGCCAGCAGCGCCGGGACTAGCCCCGGGGAGCTGTTTTTT
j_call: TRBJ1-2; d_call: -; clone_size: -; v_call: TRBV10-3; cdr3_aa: CAIKQGPTNYGYTF; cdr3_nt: TGTGCCATCAAGCAGGGGCCGACTAACTATGGCTACACCTTC
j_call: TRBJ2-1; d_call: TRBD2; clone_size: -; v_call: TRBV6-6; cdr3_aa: CASSYTSGGAFPYNEQFF; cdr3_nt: TGTGCCAGCAGTTATACCAGCGGGGGGGCCTTCCCCTACAATGAGCAGTTCTTC
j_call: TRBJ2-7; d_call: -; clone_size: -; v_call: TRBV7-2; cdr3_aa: CASSPPGFDYEQYF; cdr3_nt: TGTGCCAGCAGCCCACCGGGATTCGACTACGAGCAGTACTTC
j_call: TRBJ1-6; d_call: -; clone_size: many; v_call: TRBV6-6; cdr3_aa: CASSYGERETPLHF; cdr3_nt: TGTGCCAGCAGTTACGGGGAACGGGAAACACCCCTCCACTTT
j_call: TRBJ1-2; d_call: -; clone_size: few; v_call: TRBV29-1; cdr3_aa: CSVDPSGSDGYTF; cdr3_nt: TGCAGCGTTGATCCGTCAGGGTCGGATGGCTACACCTTC
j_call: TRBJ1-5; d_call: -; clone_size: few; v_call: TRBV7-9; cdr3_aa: CASSSLMGQPQHF; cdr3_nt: TGTGCCAGCAGCTCGCTGATGGGGCAGCCCCAGCATTTT
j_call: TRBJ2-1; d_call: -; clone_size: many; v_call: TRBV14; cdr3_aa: CASSPKFVWNILNEQFF; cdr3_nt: TGTGCCAGCAGCCCCAAATTCGTGTGGAACATCCTAAATGAGCAGTTCTTC
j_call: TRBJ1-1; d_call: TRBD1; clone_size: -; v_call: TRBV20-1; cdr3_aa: CSARDYWGQGINTEAFF; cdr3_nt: TGCAGTGCTAGAGATTACTGGGGACAGGGGATCAACACTGAAGCTTTCTTT
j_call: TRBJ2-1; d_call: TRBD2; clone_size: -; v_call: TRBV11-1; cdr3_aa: CASSLTGTSAYNEQFF; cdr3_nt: TGTGCCAGCAGCTTAACTGGGACTAGCGCCTACAATGAGCAGTTCTTC
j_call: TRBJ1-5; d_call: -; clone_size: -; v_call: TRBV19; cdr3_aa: CASSISGGNQPQHF; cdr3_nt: TGTGCCAGTAGTATTAGTGGCGGCAATCAGCCCCAGCATTTT
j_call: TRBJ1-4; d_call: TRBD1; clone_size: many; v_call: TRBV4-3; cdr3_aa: CASSQDQQDRRDEKLFF; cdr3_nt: TGCGCCAGCAGCCAAGATCAGCAGGACAGGCGGGATGAAAAACTGTTTTTT
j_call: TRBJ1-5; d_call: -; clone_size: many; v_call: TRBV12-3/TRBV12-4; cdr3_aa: CASSLSGGQPQHF; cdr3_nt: TGTGCCAGCAGTTTATCGGGGGGACAGCCCCAGCATTTT
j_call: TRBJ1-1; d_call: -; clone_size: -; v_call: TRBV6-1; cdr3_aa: CASSEAGWTINTEAFF; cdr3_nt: TGTGCCAGCAGTGAAGCGGGGTGGACAATTAACACTGAAGCTTTCTTT
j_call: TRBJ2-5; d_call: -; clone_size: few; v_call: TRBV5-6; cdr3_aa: CASSLGPSGNQETQYF; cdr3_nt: TGTGCCAGCAGCTTGGGGCCTTCAGGGAACCAAGAGACCCAGTACTTC
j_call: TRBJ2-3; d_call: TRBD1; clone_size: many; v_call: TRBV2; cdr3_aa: CASFRDRGLDTQYF; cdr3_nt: TGTGCCAGCTTCCGGGACAGGGGATTAGATACGCAGTATTTT
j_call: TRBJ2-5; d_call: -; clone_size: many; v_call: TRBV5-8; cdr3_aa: CASSLTGRLPETQYF; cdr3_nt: TGTGCCAGCAGCTTGACAGGGAGGCTCCCAGAGACCCAGTACTTC
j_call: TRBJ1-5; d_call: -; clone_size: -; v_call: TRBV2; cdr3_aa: CASSGAEGNQPQHF; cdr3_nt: TGTGCCAGCAGTGGGGCGGAGGGCAATCAGCCCCAGCATTTT
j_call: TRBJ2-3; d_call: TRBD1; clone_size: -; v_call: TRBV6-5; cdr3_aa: CASSWGQGTDTQYF; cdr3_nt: TGTGCCAGCAGTTGGGGACAGGGCACAGATACGCAGTATTTT
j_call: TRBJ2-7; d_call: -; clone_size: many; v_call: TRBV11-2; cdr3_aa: CASSLAGISYEQYF; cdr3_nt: TGTGCCAGCAGCTTAGCAGGGATCTCTTACGAGCAGTACTTC
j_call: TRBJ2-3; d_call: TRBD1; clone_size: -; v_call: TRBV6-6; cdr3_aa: CASRRTGETDTQYF; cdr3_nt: TGTGCCAGCAGAAGGACAGGGGAGACAGATACGCAGTATTTT
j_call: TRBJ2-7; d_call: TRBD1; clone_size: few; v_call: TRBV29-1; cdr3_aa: CSVEGRQGGSYEQYF; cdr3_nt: TGCAGCGTTGAGGGAAGACAGGGGGGTTCCTACGAGCAGTACTTC
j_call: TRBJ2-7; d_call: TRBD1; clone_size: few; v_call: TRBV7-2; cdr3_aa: CASSLNWDRSYEQYF; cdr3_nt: TGTGCCAGCAGCCTCAACTGGGACAGATCCTACGAGCAGTACTTC
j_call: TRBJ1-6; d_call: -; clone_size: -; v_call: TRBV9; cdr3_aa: CASSVRGRANSPLHF; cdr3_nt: TGTGCCAGCAGCGTTAGGGGAAGAGCTAATTCACCCCTCCACTTT
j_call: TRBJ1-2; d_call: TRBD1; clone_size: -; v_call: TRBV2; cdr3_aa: CASSAGTDYGYTF; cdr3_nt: TGTGCCAGCAGTGCCGGGACAGACTATGGCTACACCTTC
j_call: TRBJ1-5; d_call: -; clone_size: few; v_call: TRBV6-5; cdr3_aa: CASNTGTNQPQHF; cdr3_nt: TGTGCCAGCAACACAGGGACCAATCAGCCCCAGCATTTT
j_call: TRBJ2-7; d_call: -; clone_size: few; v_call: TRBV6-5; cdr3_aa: CASSYAGQTYEQYF; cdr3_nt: TGTGCCAGCAGTTACGCGGGGCAGACCTACGAGCAGTACTTC
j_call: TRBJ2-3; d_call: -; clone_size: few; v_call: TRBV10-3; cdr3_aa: CAITSDRTTDTQYF; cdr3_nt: TGTGCCATCACTTCGGACCGAACCACAGATACGCAGTATTTT
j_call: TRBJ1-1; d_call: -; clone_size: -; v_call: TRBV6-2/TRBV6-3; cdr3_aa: CASSYGMNTEAFF; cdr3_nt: TGTGCCAGCAGTTACGGGATGAACACTGAAGCTTTCTTT
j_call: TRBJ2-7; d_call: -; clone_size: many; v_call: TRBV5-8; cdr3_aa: CASSSLGRGTPEPPYEQYF; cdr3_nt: TGTGCCAGCAGCTCCTTGGGGCGCGGGACGCCAGAACCCCCCTACGAGCAGTACTTC
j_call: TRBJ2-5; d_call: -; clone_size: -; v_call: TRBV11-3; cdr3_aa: CASSQARGETQYF; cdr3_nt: TGTGCCAGCAGTCAGGCTAGGGGAGAGACCCAGTACTTC
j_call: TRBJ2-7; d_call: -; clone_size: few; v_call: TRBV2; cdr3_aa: CASSGAAYEQYF; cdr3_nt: TGTGCCAGCAGTGGGGCAGCCTACGAGCAGTACTTC
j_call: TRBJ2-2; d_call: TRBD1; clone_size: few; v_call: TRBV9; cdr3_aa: CASSPTGGYSGELFF; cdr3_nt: TGTGCCAGCAGCCCGACAGGGGGCTACTCCGGGGAGCTGTTTTTT
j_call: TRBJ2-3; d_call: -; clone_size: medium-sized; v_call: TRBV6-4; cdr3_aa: CASSDSGGQADTQYF; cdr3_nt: TGTGCCAGCAGTGACTCGGGGGGTCAGGCAGATACGCAGTATTTT
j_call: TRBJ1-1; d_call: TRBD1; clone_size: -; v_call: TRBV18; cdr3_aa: CASSHRTGEITEAFF; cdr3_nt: TGTGCCAGCTCACACCGGACAGGGGAGATCACTGAAGCTTTCTTT
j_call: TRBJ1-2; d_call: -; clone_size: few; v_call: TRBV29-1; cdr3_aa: CSVDNQVTGNYGYTF; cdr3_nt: TGCAGCGTTGACAATCAGGTGACAGGCAACTATGGCTACACCTTC
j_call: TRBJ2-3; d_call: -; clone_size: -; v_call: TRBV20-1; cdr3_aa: CSAPLGPGPDTQYF; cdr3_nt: TGCAGTGCCCCATTGGGCCCCGGACCAGATACGCAGTATTTT
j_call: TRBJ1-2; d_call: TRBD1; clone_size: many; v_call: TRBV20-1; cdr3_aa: CSAIAPRSGGYGYTF; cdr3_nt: TGCAGTGCTATCGCCCCTCGATCAGGGGGTTATGGCTACACCTTC
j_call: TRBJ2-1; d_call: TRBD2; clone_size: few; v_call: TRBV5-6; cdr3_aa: CASRPLAGEYNEQFF; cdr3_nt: TGTGCCAGCAGGCCCCTAGCGGGGGAATACAATGAGCAGTTCTTC
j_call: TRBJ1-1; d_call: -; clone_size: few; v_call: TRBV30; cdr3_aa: CAWSRSSAEAFF; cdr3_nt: TGTGCCTGGAGCAGGTCCAGTGCTGAAGCTTTCTTT
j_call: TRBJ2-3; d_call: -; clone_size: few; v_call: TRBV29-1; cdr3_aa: CSVEPGERTQYF; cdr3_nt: TGCAGCGTTGAACCAGGGGAAAGGACGCAGTATTTT